This T cell receptor (beta chain) was found in a study of blood T cell repertoires in COVID-19. As for the study in general: Material from acute and convalescent COVID-19 was sourced from the United States, Italy and Spain. T cells, B-cell-depleted T cells, or PBMCs supplied cDNA or gDNA.

In the source study's methods: Reference gene primer amplification yielded estimated nucleated cell counts. Libraries were prepared by immunoSEQ multiplex PCR; TCRdb keeps only in-frame clonotypes and omits some of them. V and J calls and clone size are as listed in that table; D and trimming were resolved from the DNA. The top ten clones hold more than 1% of a sample with approximately 400,000 clones, roughly nine tenths of them seen once. CDR3 size: 17 residues. V dropped 2 bases and J dropped 3; count of bases not matched to a gene: 9. Per the germline V gene, CDR1 is WNHNN and CDR2 is SYGVQD (reference sequence).

The sample was peripheral blood. The chain links TRBV10-1 to TRBJ2-2, with 7 positions matching TRBD1. The source is a middle-aged man with acute or convalescent COVID-19. CDR3 bases: TGCGCCAGCAGTGAGGGGGTATACAGGGGCGACACCGGGGAGCTGTTTTTT. Residues: CASSEGVYRGDTGELFF.